A selection of T cell receptor beta chains follows, all from one sample in a study of T-cell memory formation after mild COVID-19. TCRdb itself ran the 5' RACE reads through MiXCR, one entry per CDR3 protein. The repertoire holds about 560,000 distinct CDR3 sequences, roughly 21% seen once, with 7% to 9% in the top ten. Sequenced sample: PBMCs or a T cell subset sorted from them (not recorded which). The origin of the receptors is an adult woman who had mild COVID-19 (a few samples of this study predate the infection). Cell type and time point are not known. Both conserved end residues are part of each CDR3. Each record gives: V gene, clone size, D gene, J gene, CDR3 protein, CDR3 DNA. D genes are given only for firm matches. Part of the rows lack a size; the others show once, few, many or a class for expanded clones.

v_gene: TRBV7-8; abundance: few; d_gene: -; j_gene: TRBJ2-3; CDR3aa: CASSLVWKSTDTQYF; CDR3nt: TGTGCCAGCAGCTTAGTGTGGAAAAGCACAGATACGCAGTATTTT
v_gene: TRBV6-5; abundance: few; d_gene: -; j_gene: TRBJ2-6; CDR3aa: CASNDSSAGSGANVLTF; CDR3nt: TGTGCCAGCAATGACTCCAGCGCCGGTAGTGGGGCCAACGTCCTGACTTTC
v_gene: TRBV18; abundance: few; d_gene: TRBD1; j_gene: TRBJ1-3; CDR3aa: CASSRDRGQSGNTIYF; CDR3nt: TGTGCCAGCTCACGCGACAGGGGGCAATCTGGAAACACCATATATTTT
v_gene: TRBV7-2; abundance: few; d_gene: TRBD2; j_gene: TRBJ2-3; CDR3aa: CASSPPGLASPGRTDTQYF; CDR3nt: TGTGCCAGCAGCCCACCGGGACTAGCGTCCCCAGGTCGCACAGATACGCAGTATTTT
v_gene: TRBV24-1; abundance: few; d_gene: -; j_gene: TRBJ2-1; CDR3aa: CATSSVTGKGNEQFF; CDR3nt: TGTGCCACCAGTTCTGTAACGGGAAAGGGCAATGAGCAGTTCTTC
v_gene: TRBV20-1; abundance: few; d_gene: -; j_gene: TRBJ2-5; CDR3aa: CSALGGETQYF; CDR3nt: TGCAGTGCGCTGGGTGGGGAGACCCAGTACTTC
v_gene: TRBV5-1; abundance: -; d_gene: TRBD1; j_gene: TRBJ1-2; CDR3aa: CASSLGDRGVGGYTF; CDR3nt: TGCGCCAGCAGCTTGGGGGACAGGGGAGTCGGCGGCTACACCTTC
v_gene: TRBV4-1; abundance: few; d_gene: -; j_gene: TRBJ2-1; CDR3aa: CASSLKTGYNEQFF; CDR3nt: TGCGCCAGCAGCCTCAAGACTGGCTACAATGAGCAGTTCTTC
v_gene: TRBV11-3; abundance: -; d_gene: -; j_gene: TRBJ1-1; CDR3aa: CASSADSLEAFF; CDR3nt: TGTGCCAGCAGCGCGGACAGCCTTGAAGCTTTCTTT
v_gene: TRBV5-1; abundance: few; d_gene: -; j_gene: TRBJ1-2; CDR3aa: CASISDSNGYTF; CDR3nt: TGCGCCAGCATCTCGGACAGCAATGGCTACACCTTC
v_gene: TRBV10-3; abundance: -; d_gene: TRBD1; j_gene: TRBJ1-5; CDR3aa: CAISDRTGGASHQPQHF; CDR3nt: TGTGCCATCAGTGATAGGACAGGGGGAGCTTCTCATCAGCCCCAGCATTTT
v_gene: TRBV20-1; abundance: -; d_gene: TRBD2; j_gene: TRBJ2-1; CDR3aa: CSARMGLAGGPNEQFF; CDR3nt: TGCAGTGCTAGGATGGGACTAGCGGGAGGGCCGAATGAGCAGTTCTTC
v_gene: TRBV7-9; abundance: many; d_gene: -; j_gene: TRBJ1-2; CDR3aa: CASSLVGGYGYTF; CDR3nt: TGTGCCAGCAGCTTAGTGGGAGGCTATGGCTACACCTTC
v_gene: TRBV12-3/TRBV12-4; abundance: -; d_gene: TRBD1; j_gene: TRBJ2-1; CDR3aa: CASSLWDRGNEQFF; CDR3nt: TGTGCCAGCAGTTTATGGGACAGGGGTAATGAGCAGTTCTTC
v_gene: TRBV12-5; abundance: few; d_gene: -; j_gene: TRBJ2-3; CDR3aa: CASGLDLTDTQYF; CDR3nt: TGTGCTAGTGGTTTGGACCTCACAGATACGCAGTATTTT
v_gene: TRBV3-1; abundance: few; d_gene: -; j_gene: TRBJ2-1; CDR3aa: CASSPGTRSYNEQFF; CDR3nt: TGTGCCAGCAGCCCTGGGACGCGCTCCTACAATGAGCAGTTCTTC
v_gene: TRBV29-1; abundance: -; d_gene: -; j_gene: TRBJ2-7; CDR3aa: CSVGKGPASYEQYF; CDR3nt: TGCAGCGTTGGGAAGGGACCGGCATCCTACGAGCAGTACTTC
v_gene: TRBV7-9; abundance: -; d_gene: -; j_gene: TRBJ2-2; CDR3aa: CASSSTAGELFF; CDR3nt: TGTGCCAGCAGCTCGACTGCCGGGGAGCTGTTTTTT
v_gene: TRBV20-1; abundance: -; d_gene: -; j_gene: TRBJ2-3; CDR3aa: CSANPRVGSTDTQYF; CDR3nt: TGCAGTGCAAACCCTAGGGTAGGGAGCACAGATACGCAGTATTTT
v_gene: TRBV7-9; abundance: -; d_gene: TRBD1; j_gene: TRBJ2-1; CDR3aa: CASSRPGQGYEQFF; CDR3nt: TGTGCCAGCAGCCGTCCGGGACAGGGATACGAGCAGTTCTTC
v_gene: TRBV24-1; abundance: few; d_gene: -; j_gene: TRBJ1-5; CDR3aa: CATSDYGRPQHF; CDR3nt: TGTGCCACCAGTGATTATGGTCGGCCCCAGCATTTT
v_gene: TRBV5-1; abundance: many; d_gene: TRBD1; j_gene: TRBJ2-7; CDR3aa: CASSLGQGAHEQYF; CDR3nt: TGCGCCAGCAGCTTGGGACAGGGGGCGCACGAGCAGTACTTC
v_gene: TRBV6-2/TRBV6-3; abundance: -; d_gene: -; j_gene: TRBJ2-2; CDR3aa: CASSRNYITGELFF; CDR3nt: TGTGCCAGCAGCCGGAATTATATCACCGGGGAGCTGTTTTTT
v_gene: TRBV12-3/TRBV12-4; abundance: many; d_gene: -; j_gene: TRBJ1-2; CDR3aa: CASSLSGDGYTF; CDR3nt: TGTGCCAGCAGTTTATCAGGGGATGGCTACACCTTC
v_gene: TRBV24-1; abundance: -; d_gene: -; j_gene: TRBJ2-3; CDR3aa: CATSNRAADTQYF; CDR3nt: TGTGCCACCAGTAACAGGGCAGCAGATACGCAGTATTTT
v_gene: TRBV12-3/TRBV12-4; abundance: few; d_gene: TRBD1; j_gene: TRBJ1-2; CDR3aa: CASSPRWAGGNGYTF; CDR3nt: TGTGCCAGCAGTCCCAGGTGGGCAGGGGGTAATGGCTACACCTTC
v_gene: TRBV24-1; abundance: few; d_gene: -; j_gene: TRBJ2-3; CDR3aa: CATSNYLRTDTQYF; CDR3nt: TGTGCCACGAGCAATTACCTCCGGACAGATACGCAGTATTTT
v_gene: TRBV5-4; abundance: few; d_gene: -; j_gene: TRBJ2-1; CDR3aa: CASSFPAGSYNEQFF; CDR3nt: TGTGCCAGCAGCTTCCCGGCGGGGAGCTACAATGAGCAGTTCTTC
v_gene: TRBV7-9; abundance: -; d_gene: -; j_gene: TRBJ1-2; CDR3aa: CASAPGEHYGYTF; CDR3nt: TGTGCCAGCGCCCCGGGGGAGCACTATGGCTACACCTTC